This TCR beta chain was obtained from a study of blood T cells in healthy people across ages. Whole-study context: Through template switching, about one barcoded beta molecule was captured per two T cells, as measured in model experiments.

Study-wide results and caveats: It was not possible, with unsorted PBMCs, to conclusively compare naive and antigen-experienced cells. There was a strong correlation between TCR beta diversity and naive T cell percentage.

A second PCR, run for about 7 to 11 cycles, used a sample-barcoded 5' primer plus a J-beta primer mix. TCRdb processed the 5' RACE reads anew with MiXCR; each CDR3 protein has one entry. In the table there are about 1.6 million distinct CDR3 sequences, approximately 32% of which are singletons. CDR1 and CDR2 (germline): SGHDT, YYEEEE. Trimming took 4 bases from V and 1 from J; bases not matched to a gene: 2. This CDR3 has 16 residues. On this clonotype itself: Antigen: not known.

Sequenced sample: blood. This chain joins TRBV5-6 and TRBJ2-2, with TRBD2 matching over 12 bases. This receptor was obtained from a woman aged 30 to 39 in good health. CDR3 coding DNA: TGTGCCAGCAGCACGGGACTAGCGGGGAACACCGGGGAGCTGTTTTTT. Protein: CASSTGLAGNTGELFF.